This is a list of T cell receptor beta chains from one sample in a study of blood T cell repertoires in COVID-19. TCRdb's table, derived via immunoSEQ multiplex PCR, lists solely in-frame clones and lacks some. The profile shows more than 150,000 clones, 65% to 80% of them singletons. The sample consisted of peripheral blood. The receptors originated from a man aged 45-65 years who had recovered from COVID-19. The CDR3 runs from the conserved cysteine through the conserved F or W. The D gene is left open where the match is weak. Size values are once, few and many counts, or a class for expanded clones, and some rows have none.

v_call	d_call	j_call	clone_size	cdr3_nt	cdr3_aa
TRBV18	TRBD1	TRBJ2-1	.	TGTGCCAGCTCGCTAAACAGGGGAACCTACAATGAGCAGTTCTTC	CASSLNRGTYNEQFF
TRBV14	.	TRBJ1-1	.	TGTGCCAGCAGCCAACAGAACCTCATGAACACTGAAGCTTTCTTT	CASSQQNLMNTEAFF
TRBV7-9	.	TRBJ2-3	.	TGTGCCAGCAGCTCGTTCCGGGGGACAGATACGCAGTATTTT	CASSSFRGTDTQYF
TRBV5-6	TRBD1	TRBJ2-7	.	TGTGCCAGCCATGCGGGACAGGGTGTCTTCTACGAGCAGTACTTC	CASHAGQGVFYEQYF
TRBV11-2	.	TRBJ2-1	.	TGTGCCAGCAGCTTAGCGGCTAGCTACAATGAGCAGTTCTTC	CASSLAASYNEQFF
TRBV11-1	TRBD1	TRBJ2-1	.	TGTGCCAGCAGCTTGGGGACAGGGAGTGACAATGAGCAGTTCTTC	CASSLGTGSDNEQFF
TRBV27	.	TRBJ1-6	few	TGTGCCAGCAGGGGGGCCTATTACTCACCCCTCCACTTT	CASRGAYYSPLHF
TRBV28	.	TRBJ1-2	once	TGTGCCAGCGCAGACAGGAACTATGGCTACACCTTC	CASADRNYGYTF
TRBV3-1/TRBV3-2	.	TRBJ2-7	.	TGTGCCAGCAGTCGAGATAGGGGTCGGGAGCAGTACTTC	CASSRDRGREQYF
TRBV5-1	.	TRBJ2-3	.	TGCGCCAGCAGCTCGGCGGGGTACACAGATACGCAGTATTTT	CASSSAGYTDTQYF
TRBV7-2	.	TRBJ1-1	.	TGTGCCAGCAGCTTGTTTGAGCGCACTGAAGCTTTCTTT	CASSLFERTEAFF
TRBV27	TRBD1	TRBJ2-7	.	TGTGCCAGGATCCTCCTAAGGGGGACAGGGACAGGGTCGGATGAGCAGTACTTC	CARILLRGTGTGSDEQYF
TRBV27	TRBD1	TRBJ2-3	few	TGTGCCAGCAGTCCCCAGGGGGAAAGAACGCAGTATTTT	CASSPQGERTQYF
TRBV28	.	TRBJ1-5	.	TGTGCCAGCAGTTCCCTCAATCAGCCCCAGCATTTT	CASSSLNQPQHF
TRBV2	TRBD2	TRBJ2-5	.	TGTGCCAGCACCCATACCAGCGGGAGACCCGAGACCCAGTACTTC	CASTHTSGRPETQYF
TRBV19	.	TRBJ2-1	.	TGTGCCAGTAGTATCTCTCACTACCTCTCCTACAATGAGCAGTTCTTC	CASSISHYLSYNEQFF
TRBV11-2	.	TRBJ2-7	.	TGTGCCAGCGCGGCGGCAGGGAATAAGTACGAGCAGTACTTC	CASAAAGNKYEQYF
TRBV5-1	.	TRBJ2-5	.	TGCGCCAGCAGCTTGATCCAGGAACCTCAAGAGACCCAGTACTTC	CASSLIQEPQETQYF
TRBV30	.	TRBJ1-2	once	TGTGCCTGGATAGGTAGGGACAAGGCTTATGGCTACACCTTC	CAWIGRDKAYGYTF
TRBV19	.	TRBJ1-2	once	TGTGCCAGTAGTATTGGGCCAGGGGAGTGGGGCTACACCTTC	CASSIGPGEWGYTF
TRBV12-5	TRBD2	TRBJ2-1	.	TGTGCTAGTGGTTTGCCCCTGACTAGCGGGATTCGCAATGAGCAGTTCTTC	CASGLPLTSGIRNEQFF
TRBV9	.	TRBJ2-2	.	TGTGCCAGCAGCGTATTAGCGGAGCCCACCGGGGAGCTGTTTTTT	CASSVLAEPTGELFF
TRBV6-4	TRBD2	TRBJ2-5	.	TGTGCCAGCAGAAAAGGACTAGCGGGAGGGCCCCGCGAGACCCAGTACTTC	CASRKGLAGGPRETQYF
TRBV5-1	TRBD1	TRBJ2-7	once	TGCGCCAGCAGCCCGACAGGGGGAGGTTTCGAGCAGTACTTC	CASSPTGGGFEQYF
TRBV28	.	TRBJ2-5	.	TGTGCCAGCAGTTCCCAGGACAGTCAAGAGACCCAGTACTTC	CASSSQDSQETQYF
TRBV19	.	TRBJ1-2	.	TGTGCCAGTAGCAGGACAGAGAACTATGGCTACACCTTC	CASSRTENYGYTF
TRBV6-5	TRBD2	TRBJ2-7	once	TGTGCCAGCAAAAAAGCGGGGTTTACCTACGAGCAGTACTTC	CASKKAGFTYEQYF
TRBV5-1	.	TRBJ2-7	.	TGCGCCAGCAGCTTCTGGACTGCAACACACGAGCAGTACTTC	CASSFWTATHEQYF
TRBV2	.	TRBJ2-7	.	TGTGCCAGCAGTGATAATTCAGATTCCTACGAGCAGTACTTC	CASSDNSDSYEQYF
TRBV5-1	TRBD2	TRBJ2-7	.	TGCGCCAGCAGCTTTGGGGATAGCGGGAGGCTCGACGAGCAGTACTTC	CASSFGDSGRLDEQYF
TRBV10-1	TRBD1	TRBJ1-1	.	TGCGCCAGCAGTGAAGGGGGCGCGAGATTTGGCACTGAAGCTTTCTTT	CASSEGGARFGTEAFF
TRBV19	.	TRBJ1-5	.	TGTGCCAGTAAACAGAGGGTAGGGCAGCCCCAGCATTTT	CASKQRVGQPQHF
TRBV5-6	TRBD2	TRBJ2-1	.	TGTGCCAGCAGCTTGAGTTTCGGGGCTAGCGGGAGGAATGAGCAGTTCTTC	CASSLSFGASGRNEQFF
TRBV10-3	TRBD1	TRBJ1-6	.	TGTGCCATCAGTGAACGTGGGACAGAGTTAAATTCACCCCTCCACTTT	CAISERGTELNSPLHF
TRBV2	.	TRBJ1-2	few	TGTGCCAGCAGTGAAGCTGAGAGTAACTATGGCTACACCTTC	CASSEAESNYGYTF
TRBV6-5	.	TRBJ1-6	.	TGTGCCAGCAGCCTGGACAGAAATAATTCACCCCTCCACTTT	CASSLDRNNSPLHF
TRBV28	.	TRBJ1-6	once	TGTGCCAGCAGTTTCGCAACAAAAAAAAATTCACCCCTCCACTTT	CASSFATKKNSPLHF
TRBV6-2/TRBV6-3	.	TRBJ2-1	.	TGTGCCAGCAGCCAACAGGGTTACAATGAGCAGTTCTTC	CASSQQGYNEQFF
TRBV3-1/TRBV3-2	.	TRBJ1-1	.	TGTGCCAGCAGCCAAGTTATACGGGGGGGAGACACTGAAGCTTTCTTT	CASSQVIRGGDTEAFF
TRBV9	.	TRBJ2-5	.	TGTGCCAGCAGCCCCCCCCGCGCGGGCGGGAAAGAGACCCAGTACTTC	CASSPPRAGGKETQYF
TRBV19	.	TRBJ2-7	.	TGTGCCAGTAGTATAAGCGACGAGCAGTACTTC	CASSISDEQYF
TRBV5-6	.	TRBJ2-7	.	TGTGCCAGCAGCTTGGGGGCTAGCGCGTACGAGCAGTACTTC	CASSLGASAYEQYF
TRBV19	TRBD2	TRBJ2-1	.	TGTGCCAGTAGTCCGTCACTAGCGCGATACAATGAGCAGTTCTTC	CASSPSLARYNEQFF